The rows below give T cell receptor beta chains drawn from one sample of a study of CD8+ T cells in alopecia areata. Data came from immunoSEQ multiplex PCR; TCRdb stores just in-frame clones and leaves some out. The sample includes 100,000 to 150,000 clones, 45% to 50% of them seen just once. Sequencing was done on a sample of NKG2D-low CD8+ T cells sorted from blood. These receptors came from a human donor with alopecia areata. CDR3s include the opening cysteine and the closing phenylalanine or tryptophan. A D gene is named only where the DNA matches it firmly. Clone size is not always given. Where it is, it says once, few, many or a class for expanded clones.

TRBJ2-5,TRBV5-6,few,-,CASSLHGIETQYF,TGTGCCAGCAGCTTGCATGGGATAGAGACCCAGTACTTC
TRBJ2-3,TRBV29-1,-,-,CSVDSEGVGDTQYF,TGCAGCGTTGATAGCGAGGGGGTCGGAGATACGCAGTATTTT
TRBJ2-3,TRBV7-9,-,-,CASSLEQGGSTDTQYF,TGTGCCAGCAGCTTAGAACAGGGCGGATCCACAGATACGCAGTATTTT
TRBJ2-2,TRBV6-5,-,-,CASRNGGADTGELFF,TGTGCCAGCAGAAACGGGGGCGCTGACACCGGGGAGCTGTTTTTT
TRBJ2-7,TRBV7-9,-,TRBD2,CASSSGGEQYF,TGTGCCAGCAGCAGCGGGGGCGAGCAGTACTTC
TRBJ2-1,TRBV29-1,few,-,CSVEVPRGSYNEQFF,TGCAGCGTTGAAGTACCCAGGGGAAGCTACAATGAGCAGTTCTTC
TRBJ2-3,TRBV2,-,TRBD2,CASSPAGRQDTQYF,TGTGCCAGCAGCCCAGCGGGGAGGCAAGATACGCAGTATTTT
TRBJ2-1,TRBV5-1,-,-,CASSLFGVQGDEQFF,TGCGCCAGCAGCTTATTCGGGGTACAGGGCGATGAGCAGTTCTTC
TRBJ1-5,TRBV9,once,TRBD1,CASSATGGLGQPQHF,TGTGCCAGCAGCGCAACAGGGGGCTTGGGTCAGCCCCAGCATTTT
TRBJ2-2,TRBV4-1,-,-,CASRTFRTDLTGELFF,TGCGCCAGCCGCACTTTCCGGACGGACCTGACCGGGGAGCTGTTTTTT
TRBJ2-7,TRBV29-1,few,-,CSVEDHYEQYF,TGCAGCGTTGAAGACCACTACGAGCAGTACTTC
TRBJ2-5,TRBV7-9,few,TRBD1,CASSQTGEETQYF,TGTGCCAGCAGCCAGACAGGGGAAGAGACCCAGTACTTC
TRBJ2-5,TRBV27,once,-,CASSFGGAGETQYF,TGTGCCAGCAGTTTCGGGGGCGCGGGAGAGACCCAGTACTTC
TRBJ2-3,TRBV14,-,-,CASRQGRSTDTQYF,TGTGCCAGCAGACAAGGGCGTAGCACAGATACGCAGTATTTT
TRBJ1-1,TRBV29-1,-,-,CSVVVGTEAFF,TGCAGCGTTGTTGTAGGGACTGAAGCTTTCTTT
TRBJ2-3,TRBV20-1,-,TRBD2,CSGRESDTQYF,TGCAGTGGGCGGGAGTCAGATACGCAGTATTTT
TRBJ2-1,TRBV6-4,few,-,CASSDSLGSYNEQFF,TGTGCCAGCAGTGACTCGTTGGGCTCCTACAATGAGCAGTTCTTC
TRBJ1-5,TRBV11-2,few,TRBD1,CASSFGQGGQPQHF,TGTGCCAGCAGCTTTGGACAGGGCGGTCAGCCCCAGCATTTT
TRBJ2-7,TRBV29-1,-,-,CSVEDGLLGQYF,TGCAGCGTTGAAGATGGGCTTTTAGGGCAGTACTTC
TRBJ2-2,TRBV11-2,-,-,CASPRGGELFF,TGTGCCAGCCCCCGTGGCGGGGAGCTGTTTTTT
TRBJ1-1,TRBV29-1,-,-,CSVEDRGSAGPPNTEAFF,TGCAGCGTTGAAGATCGGGGGAGCGCGGGACCGCCAAACACTGAAGCTTTCTTT